The 14 T cell receptor beta chains reported below all come from one sample, sequenced in a study of T cells expressing NK-cell markers. From its re-call of the 5' RACE reads, TCRdb lists each CDR3 protein once, without DNA. This table lists about 150,000 distinct CDR3 sequences. Sequencing used blood T cells: a sorted CD56 or NKG2C T cell subset, CD4+ or CD8+ T cells, or bulk PBMC T cells (not recorded which). Every receptor here comes from a woman in her forties or fifties in good health.

The rearrangement uses TRBV12-3 or TRBV12-4 and TRBJ2-1; TCRdb designates TRBD2, a call that cannot be tested without DNA. This CDR3 has 15 residues. CDR3 amino acids: CASSFSGPIYNEQFF.

The V and J genes are TRBV29-1 and TRBJ2-7; without DNA, the TCRdb call of TRBD1 cannot be checked. The CDR3 spans 15 residues. Germline CDR1 and CDR2: SQVTM and ANQGSEA. CDR3 sequence: CSVEVDRGLTYEQYF.

The chain links TRBV24-1 to TRBJ2-5; the TCRdb call, TRBD1, lacks DNA for checking. The CDR3 length is 16 residues. The germline CDR1 and CDR2 sequences are KGHDR and SFDVKD. The chain's CDR3 is CATSDNRQHSQETQYF.

The rearrangement joins TRBV2 to TRBJ2-5; the D gene TCRdb calls, TRBD2, cannot be checked with no DNA. CDR1 is SNHLY and CDR2 is FYNNEI in the germline V gene. The CDR3 runs to 17 residues. CDR3 amino acids: CASSSGTSGTLFETQYF.

The chain uses TRBV5-6 and TRBJ2-1; absent DNA, TCRdb's TRBD2 call cannot be checked. The CDR3 length is 13 residues. Germline assignment: CDR1 SGHDT and CDR2 YYEEEE. The CDR3 spells CASSLVAAREQFF.

The V gene is TRBV2, the J gene TRBJ2-1; TCRdb gives TRBD1 as the D gene, but with no DNA this cannot be confirmed. CDR1 and CDR2 from the germline V gene are SNHLY and FYNNEI. This CDR3 region has 15 residues. CDR3 region: CASSEGGRTYNEQFF.

V is TRBV29-1 and J is TRBJ2-1. The V gene's germline CDR1 is SQVTM and CDR2 ANQGSEA. The CDR3 sequence is 14 residues long. CDR3 protein: CSVEDPGWYNEQFF.

V gene TRBV28 combines with J gene TRBJ2-7; TCRdb calls TRBD1, which cannot be checked without DNA. CDR1 and CDR2 (germline): MDHEN, SYDVKM. The CDR3 runs to 14 residues. The CDR3 region is CASRTQGTLYEQYF.

The chain joins TRBV15 to TRBJ1-5. Germline lookup yields CDR1 LNHNV and CDR2 YYDKDF (reference sequence). This CDR3 is 13 amino acids long. The CDR3 loop is CATSLSSDQPQHF. Variable domain in full (rest from reference TRBV15 and TRBJ1-5): DAMVIQNPRYQVTQFGKPVTLSCSQTLNHNVMYWYQQKSSQAPKLLFHYYDKDFNNEADTPDNFQSRRPNTSFCFLDIRSPGLGDTAMYLCATSLSSDQPQHFGDGTRLSIL.

V is TRBV29-1 and J is TRBJ1-2. The germline V gene has CDR1 SQVTM and CDR2 ANQGSEA. This CDR3 comprises 13 residues. CDR3 residues: CSVEESAHYGYTF.

This chain connects TRBV11-1 to TRBJ2-1; absent DNA, TCRdb's TRBD2 call cannot be checked. CDR3 length equals 17 residues. CDR1 is SGHAT, CDR2 FQDESV, per germline (reference sequence). The CDR3 region is CASSPWGREAVYNEQFF.

The J gene is TRBJ1-1, the V gene TRBV7-9; with no DNA, the TCRdb D assignment of TRBD1 cannot be verified. The CDR3 covers 13 residues. The germline CDR1 and CDR2 sequences are SEHNR and FQNEAQ (reference sequence). The CDR3 reads CASSLPPGAEAFF.

The chain couples TRBV7-2 to TRBJ2-1; there is no DNA to check the TCRdb D call of TRBD1. The CDR3 runs to 14 residues. The germline V gene encodes CDR1 SGHTA and CDR2 FQGNSA. The CDR3 here is CASSLVQGALAQFF.

V gene TRBV20-1 combines with J gene TRBJ2-1; there is no DNA to check the TCRdb D call of TRBD2. The CDR3 runs to 18 residues. Germline V gene lookup returns CDR1 DFQATT and CDR2 SNEGSKA (reference sequence). The CDR3 sequence is CSARVRTSGPSSYNEQFF.